These 29 T cell receptor beta chains were all obtained from the same sample, sequenced in a study of blood T cell repertoires in COVID-19. Some clones are missing from TCRdb's copy, which holds only in-frame ones; the method was immunoSEQ multiplex PCR. This sample has 81,000 or so clones, with approximately 85% found just once. Material: peripheral blood. Every receptor here comes from a man in his fifties or sixties with COVID-19, enrolled during active disease.

The chain joins TRBV28 to TRBJ2-2; D ambiguous. Trimming stripped 1 base from V and 1 base from J, with 10 bases between. Germline V CDR1 and CDR2: MDHEN, SYDVKM. The CDR3 sequence is 16 residues long. CDR3 bases: TGTGCCAGCAGTTTATCGGCGGTACTGAACACCGGGGAGCTGTTTTTT. This translates into CASSLSAVLNTGELFF. The whole variable domain, filled in from reference TRBV28 and TRBJ2-2, reads DVKVTQSSRYLVKRTGEKVFLECVQDMDHENMFWYRQDPGLGLRLIYFSYDVKMKEKGDIPEGYSVSREKKERFSLILESASTNQTSMYLCASSLSAVLNTGELFFGEGSRLTVL.

The chain links TRBV19 to TRBJ2-7; 10 bases match TRBD2. Per germline, CDR1 LNHDA and CDR2 SQIVND (reference sequence). This CDR3 contains 16 residues. The J segment lost 5 bases and the V segment lost 0 bases, leaving 7 bases of the junction unmatched. CDR3 sequence: CASSIDLWSGRDEQYF. As DNA, the CDR3 is TGTGCCAGTAGTATAGATCTATGGAGCGGGAGGGACGAGCAGTACTTC.

The chain links TRBV19 to TRBJ1-5; D remains ambiguous. CDR3 length: 13 residues. Germline V gene data show CDR1 as LNHDA and CDR2 as SQIVND (reference sequence). Trimming pared 1 base from V and 2 bases from J, leaving 3 bases between. The CDR3 DNA reads as TGTGCCAGTAGTATAGCAGGCAATCAGCCCCAGCATTTT. It is translated as CASSIAGNQPQHF.

The chain recombines TRBV28 with TRBJ1-5; D unresolved. The CDR3 runs to 12 residues. Germline loops: CDR1 MDHEN, CDR2 SYDVKM. V was cut by 4 bases and J by 8 bases, with 9 bases left in between. The CDR3 sequence: CASSSGSKPQHF. The CDR3, as DNA: TGTGCCAGCAGTTCCGGGAGTAAGCCCCAGCATTTT.

The rearrangement uses TRBV3-1 (or the pseudogene TRBV3-2) and TRBJ2-1, with D maybe TRBD2 (5 bases). The CDR3 is 14 amino acids. Germline assignment: CDR1 LGHDT and CDR2 YNNKEL (reference sequence). The V end was cut by 4 bases, the J end by 7 bases, with 14 bases between. The CDR3 region has the DNA TGTGCCAGCAGCCCTGGAGGTTATTTGAATGAGCAGTTCTTC. Encoded protein: CASSPGGYLNEQFF.

The genes are TRBV19 and TRBJ1-5, with a weak D call TRBD1 (5 bases). The ends were cut back, 3 bases at V and 7 bases at J, with 10 bases in the middle. Germline assignment: CDR1 LNHDA and CDR2 SQIVND (reference sequence). The CDR3 is 13 amino acids. CDR3: CASSIGGVQPQHF. CDR3 in DNA: TGTGCCAGTAGTATTGGAGGGGTCCAGCCCCAGCATTTT.

The chain employs TRBV2 and TRBJ2-1; perhaps TRBD2 as D (6 bases). Germline values: CDR1 SNHLY, CDR2 FYNNEI. The CDR3 loop spans 13 amino acids. The V gene lost 6 bases and the J gene lost 10 bases, with 16 bases spanning the gap. In nucleotides, the CDR3 is TGTGCCAGCAGGAGGGATGAGCGGGTAGAGCAGTTCTTC. Protein: CASRRDERVEQFF.

The CDR3 DNA follows: TGTGCCAGCAGTTCACAGGGGAAAACTGAAGCTTTCTTT. This sequence encodes CASSSQGKTEAFF. V usage is TRBV28 and J usage is TRBJ1-1; 7 bases line up with TRBD1. Germline V CDR1 and CDR2: MDHEN, SYDVKM. This CDR3 spans 13 amino acids. The ends lost 4 bases at V and 5 bases at J; junction bases unmatched: 4.

The rearrangement links TRBV6-1 to TRBJ2-1; weak D call: TRBD2 (6 bases). There are 15 residues in the CDR3. V shed 0 bases and J shed 9 bases, with 15 bases lying between them. The V gene's germline CDR1 is MNHNS and CDR2 SASEGT. CDR3 in DNA: TGTGCCAGCAGTGAAGCTTCGGAGGGGTCGAGTGAGCAGTTCTTC. This encodes CASSEASEGSSEQFF.

V usage is TRBV2 and J usage is TRBJ2-1; 10 nucleotides agree with TRBD2. The CDR3 is made up of 15 amino acids. Germline V gene sequence: CDR1 SNHLY, CDR2 FYNNEI. The junction had 6 bases not matched to a gene; V was cut back by 8 bases and J by 2 bases. The CDR3 DNA reads TGTGCCAGCTCAGCGGGAGGGTCGACCTACAATGAGCAGTTCTTC. Its protein product is CASSAGGSTYNEQFF.

This clone was detected a few times. This chain links TRBV7-8 with TRBJ2-7; tentatively, D is TRBD1 (6 bases). V dropped 5 bases and J dropped 1 base, with 15 bases sitting between them. The CDR3 covers 15 residues. The germline V gene encodes CDR1 SGHVS and CDR2 FQNEAQ. The CDR3 DNA is TGTGCCAGCAGCCCGACAACAGGGACGTCCTACGAGCAGTACTTC. Its translation is CASSPTTGTSYEQYF.

V is TRBV30 and J is TRBJ1-5; 7 nucleotides align to TRBD1. The CDR3 extends over 13 amino acids. CDR1 and CDR2 (germline): GTSNPN, SVGIG (reference sequence). Germline trimming cut 0 bases from V and 5 bases from J; bases unmatched to any gene: 1. CDR3 sequence: CAWSVQGYQPQHF. The CDR3 nucleotides read TGTGCCTGGAGTGTACAGGGGTATCAGCCCCAGCATTTT. The whole variable domain, filled in from reference TRBV30 and TRBJ1-5, reads SQTIHQWPATLVQPVGSPLSLECTVEGTSNPNLYWYRQAAGRGLQLLFYSVGIGQISSEVPQNLSASRPQDRQFILSSKKLLLSDSGFYLCAWSVQGYQPQHFGDGTRLSIL.

This chain uses TRBV4-2 with TRBJ1-5, with a possible D match to TRBD1 (6 bases). The CDR3 covers 16 residues. Germline CDR1 and CDR2: LGHNA and YNFKEQ. Deletions cut 2 bases from V and 0 bases from J, with 11 bases between. The DNA of the CDR3 is TGTGCCAGCAGCCAATCCGGACAGTATAGCAATCAGCCCCAGCATTTT. This sequence encodes CASSQSGQYSNQPQHF.

This rearrangement joins TRBV9 to TRBJ1-2; TRBD1 agrees at 9 bases. Germline assignment: CDR1 SGDLS and CDR2 YYNGEE. The V gene end was trimmed by 4 bases and the J gene end by 7 bases; junction bases not matched to a gene: 8. The CDR3 extends over 14 amino acids. Here the CDR3 DNA reads TGTGCCAGCAGCACCCGGGACAGGGCGGGTGGCTACACCTTC. The encoded protein is CASSTRDRAGGYTF.

This rearrangement joins TRBV19 to TRBJ1-4; 7 positions match TRBD1. Germline V gene data show CDR1 as LNHDA and CDR2 as SQIVND (reference sequence). Trimming removed 5 bases from V and 8 bases from J; junction bases left unmatched: 11. The CDR3 spans 15 residues. The CDR3 nucleotides are TGTGCCAGTAGTGCGGTTGAGGGGGCAAGGGAAAAACTGTTTTTT. Amino acid sequence: CASSAVEGAREKLFF.

The J gene is TRBJ1-1, the V gene TRBV5-5; D not resolved. V was clipped by 0 bases and J by 1 base, with 7 bases between them. The CDR3 is 14 residues long. Germline CDR1 is SGHKS and CDR2 is YYEKEE (reference sequence). The CDR3 DNA sequence: TGTGCCAGCAGCTTGGACTTCCGGAACACTGAAGCTTTCTTT. It is translated as CASSLDFRNTEAFF.

The chain carries TRBV28 and TRBJ2-7; D gene unclear. Trimming shortened V by 3 bases and J by 5 bases, and 17 bases separated the two germline ends. This CDR3 region has 15 residues. CDR1 and CDR2 (germline): MDHEN, SYDVKM. The CDR3 loop is CASSLNWQAGHEQYF. The CDR3 nucleotides are TGTGCCAGCAGTTTGAATTGGCAGGCAGGCCACGAGCAGTACTTC.

The J gene is TRBJ2-1, the V gene TRBV5-5, with D perhaps matching TRBD2 (5 bases). The CDR3 is 15 amino acids. V was trimmed by 5 bases and J by 0 bases, leaving 12 bases between them. Germline values: CDR1 SGHKS, CDR2 YYEKEE (reference sequence). The CDR3 coding sequence is TGTGCCAGCAGTCCACTTGGGAGCTCCTACAATGAGCAGTTCTTC. Protein: CASSPLGSSYNEQFF.

This chain connects TRBV30 to TRBJ1-2, with D unclear. The V gene's germline CDR1 is GTSNPN and CDR2 SVGIG (reference sequence). V was clipped by 1 base and J by 5 bases, with 5 bases between them. The CDR3 is made up of 11 amino acids. For the CDR3, the DNA is TGTGCCTGGAGTGGGCTTTATGGCTACACCTTC. Its translation is CAWSGLYGYTF.

This sequence joins TRBV6-2 or TRBV6-3 and TRBJ2-5, with D tentatively TRBD1 (6 bases). The CDR3 spans 13 residues. The V gene's germline CDR1 is MNHEY and CDR2 SVGEGT. The V end was cut by 5 bases, the J end by 1 base, with 8 bases between. The CDR3 here is CASSQGPQETQYF. CDR3 DNA sequence: TGTGCCAGCAGTCAGGGGCCCCAAGAGACCCAGTACTTC.

V usage is TRBV7-9 and J usage is TRBJ1-4, with D perhaps TRBD1 (5 bases). Germline-derived CDR1 and CDR2 are SEHNR and FQNEAQ (reference sequence). This CDR3 contains 14 residues. Trimming took off 4 bases at V and 1 base at J, with 7 bases between the two ends. This CDR3 reads CASSSGKTNEKLFF. The CDR3 nucleotides are TGTGCCAGCAGCTCAGGGAAAACTAATGAAAAACTGTTTTTT.

The CDR3 region has the DNA TGTGCCAGCAGGCCGAGAGGACTAGGCGGCGATACGCAGTATTTT. It encodes CASRPRGLGGDTQYF. This sequence joins TRBV6-4 and TRBJ2-3, with 7 bases fitting TRBD2. Germline-derived CDR1 and CDR2 are MRHNA and SNTAGT. This CDR3 contains 15 residues. V shed 6 bases and J 6 bases; nucleotides not matched to a gene: 12.

The chain joins TRBV7-3 to TRBJ2-7, with 10 bases matching TRBD1. The V and J ends lost 2 bases and 3 bases, in that order; junction bases with no gene match: 4. The CDR3 loop spans 15 amino acids. Per the germline V gene, CDR1 is SGHTA and CDR2 is FQGTGA. The CDR3, as DNA: TGTGCCAGCAGCTTAGAGGGACAGGGGCGCTACGAGCAGTACTTC. Translation: CASSLEGQGRYEQYF.

This chain links TRBV9 with TRBJ1-5, with 9 bases identical to TRBD1. The CDR3 runs to 14 residues. The germline V gene encodes CDR1 SGDLS and CDR2 YYNGEE. V gave up 0 bases and J gave up 8 bases; unmatched junction bases: 3. Written as DNA, the CDR3 is TGTGCCAGCAGCGTAGGGACAGGGGATGAGCCCCAGCATTTT. It yields the protein CASSVGTGDEPQHF.

The chain links TRBV9 to TRBJ1-1; the D gene is possibly TRBD1 (6 bases). Trimming cost V 0 bases and J 2 bases, with 14 bases left between them. CDR3 length: 16 amino acids. Germline CDR1 is SGDLS and CDR2 is YYNGEE. CDR3 sequence: CASSVGLQGRNTEAFF. DNA for the CDR3: TGTGCCAGCAGCGTAGGCTTACAGGGTCGAAACACTGAAGCTTTCTTT.

The gene calls are TRBV6-9 and TRBJ1-1, with D perhaps matching TRBD1 (6 bases). The CDR3 length is 13 residues. In germline, CDR1 is MNHGY, CDR2 SVAAGI. The V end was cut by 4 bases, the J end by 4 bases, with 10 bases between. CDR3 in amino acids: CASSSGVGTEAFF. As DNA, the CDR3 is TGTGCCAGCAGTTCAGGGGTGGGCACTGAAGCTTTCTTT.

The V call is TRBV9, the J call TRBJ2-1, with 9 bases fitting TRBD2. The J segment lost 4 bases and the V segment lost 0 bases, leaving 5 bases of the junction unmatched. The CDR3 sequence is 16 residues long. CDR1 and CDR2 from the germline V gene are SGDLS and YYNGEE. CDR3 protein: CASSVDRTSGYNEQFF. The DNA of the CDR3 is TGTGCCAGCAGCGTAGATCGAACTAGCGGGTACAATGAGCAGTTCTTC.

In the case of this clone: Other DNA sequences in this sample translate to the same CDR3. The genes are TRBV5-1 and TRBJ2-5; 10 nucleotides agree with TRBD1. The germline CDR1 and CDR2 sequences are SGHRS and YFSETQ. After removal of 4 bases from V and 4 bases from J, the junction contained 4 bases not matched to a gene. The CDR3 extends over 14 amino acids. The CDR3: CASSPRTGGETQYF. In nucleotides, the CDR3 is TGCGCCAGCAGCCCAAGGACAGGGGGAGAGACCCAGTACTTC.

This clone turned up a few times. CDR3 amino acids: CASSANAGTGNTEAFF. As DNA, the CDR3 is TGTGCCAGCAGTGCAAATGCCGGGACAGGGAACACTGAAGCTTTCTTT. The V and J genes are TRBV6-1 and TRBJ1-1; 8 bases match TRBD1. The CDR3 has 16 residues. With 4 bases clipped from V and 1 base from J, the junction kept 8 bases outside the gene matches. Germline loops: CDR1 MNHNS, CDR2 SASEGT.